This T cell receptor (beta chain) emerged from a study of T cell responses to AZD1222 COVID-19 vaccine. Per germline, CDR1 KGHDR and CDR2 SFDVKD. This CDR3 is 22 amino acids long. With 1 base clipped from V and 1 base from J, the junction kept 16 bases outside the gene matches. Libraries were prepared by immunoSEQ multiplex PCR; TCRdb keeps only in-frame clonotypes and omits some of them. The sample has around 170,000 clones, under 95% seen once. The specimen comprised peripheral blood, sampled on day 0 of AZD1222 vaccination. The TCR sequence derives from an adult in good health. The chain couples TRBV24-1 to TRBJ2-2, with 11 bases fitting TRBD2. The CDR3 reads CATSDFKPLAGGPQMNTGELFF. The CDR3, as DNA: TGTGCCACCAGTGATTTTAAACCTCTAGCGGGAGGACCTCAAATGAACACCGGGGAGCTGTTTTTT.